This T cell receptor beta chain was profiled in a study of T cells after yellow fever vaccination. TCRdb re-called the 5' RACE reads with MiXCR, one entry per CDR3 protein. The sample yields hundreds of thousands of distinct CDR3 sequences, 21% seen once. Points from the study as a whole: FACS-sorted repertoires could harbor abundant contaminating bulk-population clonotypes.

With respect to this clonotype: Its antigen remains unidentified.

V shed 6 bases and J 1 base; nucleotides not matched to a gene: 9. The CDR3 length is 19 residues. Germline V gene sequence: CDR1 SGHAT, CDR2 FQNNGV. The specimen comprised PBMCs, sampled 21 days after the first yellow fever vaccination. The chain has TRBV11-2 and TRBJ2-2, with 15 bases identical to TRBD2. The sequence derives from a man younger than 30 who received the YFV17D yellow fever vaccine. The CDR3 spells CASRGGLAGGPGNTGELFF. Here the CDR3 DNA reads TGTGCCAGCAGAGGCGGACTAGCGGGGGGGCCGGGGAACACCGGGGAGCTGTTTTTT.